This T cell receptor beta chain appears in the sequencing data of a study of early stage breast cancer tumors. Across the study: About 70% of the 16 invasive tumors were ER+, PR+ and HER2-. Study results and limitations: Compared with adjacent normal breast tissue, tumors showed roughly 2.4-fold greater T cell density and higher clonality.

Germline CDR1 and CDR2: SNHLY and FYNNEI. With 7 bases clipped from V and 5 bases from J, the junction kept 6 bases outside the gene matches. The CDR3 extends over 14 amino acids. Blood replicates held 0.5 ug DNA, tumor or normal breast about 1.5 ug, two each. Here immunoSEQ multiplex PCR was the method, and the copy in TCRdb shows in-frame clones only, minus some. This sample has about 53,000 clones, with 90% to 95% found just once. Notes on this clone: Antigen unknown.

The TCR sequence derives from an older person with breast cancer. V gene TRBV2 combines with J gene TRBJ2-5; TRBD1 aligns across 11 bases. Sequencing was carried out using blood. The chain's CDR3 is CASTGQGAGETQYF. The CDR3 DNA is TGTGCCAGCACCGGACAGGGGGCGGGGGAGACCCAGTACTTC. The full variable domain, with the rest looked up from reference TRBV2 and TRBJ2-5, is EPEVTQTPSHQVTQMGQEVILRCVPISNHLYFYWYRQILGQKVEFLVSFYNNEISEKSEIFDDQFSVERPDGSNFTLKIRSTKLEDSAMYFCASTGQGAGETQYFGPGTRLLVL.